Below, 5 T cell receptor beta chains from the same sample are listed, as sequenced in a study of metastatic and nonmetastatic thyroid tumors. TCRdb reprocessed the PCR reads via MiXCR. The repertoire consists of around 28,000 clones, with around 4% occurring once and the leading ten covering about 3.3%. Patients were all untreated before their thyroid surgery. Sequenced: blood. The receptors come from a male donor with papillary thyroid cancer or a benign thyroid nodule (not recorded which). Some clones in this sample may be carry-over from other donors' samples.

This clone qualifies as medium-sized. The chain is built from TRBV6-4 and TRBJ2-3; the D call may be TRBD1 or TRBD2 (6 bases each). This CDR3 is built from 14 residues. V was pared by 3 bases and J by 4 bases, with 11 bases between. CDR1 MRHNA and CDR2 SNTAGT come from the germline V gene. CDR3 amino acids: CASSERGESDTQYF. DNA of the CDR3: TGTGCCAGCAGTGAAAGGGGGGAATCAGATACGCAGTATTTT.

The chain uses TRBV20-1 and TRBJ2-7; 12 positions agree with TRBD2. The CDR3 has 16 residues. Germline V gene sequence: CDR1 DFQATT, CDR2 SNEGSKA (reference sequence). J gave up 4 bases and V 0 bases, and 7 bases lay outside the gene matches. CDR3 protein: CSARDPGLAGQYEQYF. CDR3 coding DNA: TGCAGTGCTAGAGATCCCGGACTAGCGGGACAGTACGAGCAGTACTTC.

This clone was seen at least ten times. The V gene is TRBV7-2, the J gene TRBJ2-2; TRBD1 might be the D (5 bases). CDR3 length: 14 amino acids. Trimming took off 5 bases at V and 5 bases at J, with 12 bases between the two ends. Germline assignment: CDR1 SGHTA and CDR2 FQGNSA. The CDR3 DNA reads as TGTGCCAGCAGCGTACCGACAGCGACCGGGGAGCTGTTTTTT. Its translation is CASSVPTATGELFF.

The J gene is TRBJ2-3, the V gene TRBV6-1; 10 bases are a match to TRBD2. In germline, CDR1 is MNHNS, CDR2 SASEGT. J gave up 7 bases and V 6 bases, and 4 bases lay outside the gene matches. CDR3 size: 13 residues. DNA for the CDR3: TGTGCCAGCAGAGCGGGAGGGCCTTATACGCAGTATTTT. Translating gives CASRAGGPYTQYF.

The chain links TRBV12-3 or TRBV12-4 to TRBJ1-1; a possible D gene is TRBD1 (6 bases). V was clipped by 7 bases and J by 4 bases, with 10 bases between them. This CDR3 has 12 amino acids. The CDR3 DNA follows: TGTGCCAGCAACAGGGAAAGCACTGAAGCTTTCTTT. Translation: CASNRESTEAFF.